These 11 T cell receptor beta chains were sequenced from one sample in a study of tumor-infiltrating T cells and Merkel cell polyomavirus. Whole-study context: The T cells studied were KLL-specific CD8+ cells against Merkel polyomavirus.

All patients' tumors stained robustly positive for Merkel cell polyomavirus Large T antigen by immunohistochemistry. Produced via immunoSEQ multiplex PCR; TCRdb's table is partial and in-frame only. The top ten clones hold more than 2.5% of a sample with 20,000 to 30,000 clones, nearly 90% of them seen once. Sequencing was performed on lymph node tissue. All receptors come from a middle-aged man with Merkel cell carcinoma.

V usage is TRBV28 and J usage is TRBJ2-5; D is perhaps TRBD1 (6 bases). The J call is doubtful: the DNA matches TRBJ2-7 better. Germline V lookup: CDR1 MDHEN, CDR2 SYDVKM. The CDR3 sequence is 15 residues long. The CDR3 DNA reads TGTGCCAGCAGTTTCCCCAGACAGGTAACCTACGAGCAGTACTTC. It yields the protein CASSFPRQVTYEQYF.

This chain uses TRBV9 with TRBJ2-1; 8 positions agree with TRBD2. The length of the CDR3 is 15 residues. From germline, CDR1 is SGDLS and CDR2 YYNGEE. V lost 2 bases, J lost 8 bases, and 9 bases stayed unmatched. CDR3: CASSVSGAPRYEQFF. CDR3 sequence (DNA): TGTGCCAGCAGCGTTAGCGGGGCCCCAAGGTATGAGCAGTTCTTC.

The chain uses TRBV13 and TRBJ1-2, with D possibly TRBD1 on 5 matching bases. This CDR3 has 16 residues. Germline assignment: CDR1 PRHDT and CDR2 FYEKMQ (reference sequence). Trimming removed 0 bases at V and 7 bases at J, with 18 bases between. The CDR3 bases are TGTGCCAGCAGCTTAGGCCGAGGACCGCTCGGGGGTGGCTACACCTTC. Translated, it gives CASSLGRGPLGGGYTF.

The V call is TRBV5-4, the J call TRBJ2-5, with D possibly matching TRBD2 (6 bases). The germline V gene encodes CDR1 SGHNT and CDR2 YYREEE (reference sequence). This CDR3 is 14 amino acids long. Trimming took 0 bases from V and 5 from J, leaving 11 bases between them. Here the CDR3 reads CASSLGTSTETQYF. Here the CDR3 DNA reads TGTGCCAGCAGCTTGGGCACTAGCACGGAGACCCAGTACTTC.

V usage is TRBV6-1 and J usage is TRBJ1-2, with 8 bases fitting TRBD1. CDR3 length equals 11 residues. Per the germline V gene, CDR1 is MNHNS and CDR2 is SASEGT. V was clipped by 7 bases and J by 10 bases; unmatched bases: 5. CDR3 nucleotides: TGTGCCAGCACCCGACAGGGGCACTACACCTTC. Translated: CASTRQGHYTF.

V usage is TRBV29-1 and J usage is TRBJ1-3, with unresolved D. This CDR3 comprises 14 residues. Trimming removed 3 bases from V and 0 bases from J, with 9 bases in between. Germline CDR1 and CDR2: SQVTM and ANQGSEA. CDR3 amino acids: CSVEVQNSGNTIYF. The CDR3 DNA reads as TGCAGCGTTGAGGTACAGAACTCTGGAAACACCATATATTTT.

The CDR3 region is CATGPKRQPQHF. CDR3 nucleotides: TGTGCCACAGGGCCCAAGAGACAGCCCCAGCATTTT. The chain uses TRBV28 and TRBJ1-5, with D maybe TRBD1 (5 bases). CDR3 length: 12 residues. Germline values: CDR1 MDHEN, CDR2 SYDVKM. V shed 10 bases and J shed 7 bases, with 14 bases lying between them.

This clone was found a few times. J is TRBJ1-2 and V is TRBV6-6; weak D call: TRBD1 (6 bases). Germline V gene sequence: CDR1 MNHNY, CDR2 SVGAGI (reference sequence). V was cut by 6 bases and J by 8 bases, with 16 bases left in between. The CDR3 has 13 residues. The CDR3 DNA is TGTGCCAGCAGCTCAAGGGACATCATAGGCTACACCTTC. Its translation: CASSSRDIIGYTF.

J is TRBJ1-2 and V is TRBV10-3, with D perhaps TRBD1 (5 bases). The CDR3 extends over 14 amino acids. V lost 7 bases to trimming and J lost 4 bases, with 16 bases between them. The germline gives CDR1 ENHRY, CDR2 SYGVKD. CDR3 sequence reads: CAITRDRRGYGYTF. Here the CDR3 DNA reads TGTGCCATCACTAGGGACCGGCGGGGCTATGGCTACACCTTC.

The gene calls are TRBV27 and TRBJ2-7; perhaps TRBD1 as D (5 bases). CDR1 is MNHEY, CDR2 SMNVEV, per germline (reference sequence). V lost 2 bases, J lost 2 bases, and 10 bases lay in between. CDR3 length: 14 amino acids. CDR3 sequence (DNA): TGTGCCAGCAGTTTAGCCAGGGTAGCCTACGAGCAGTACTTC. It encodes CASSLARVAYEQYF.

The CDR3, as DNA: TGTGCCAGCAGCCTAAACAGGGCAAGCAATTCACCCCTCCACTTT. Its translation: CASSLNRASNSPLHF. The chain combines TRBV7-9 with TRBJ1-6; D is possibly TRBD1 (6 bases). Looked up from germline, CDR1 is SEHNR and CDR2 is FQNEAQ (reference sequence). The CDR3 is made up of 15 amino acids. Trimming took 5 bases from V and 7 from J, leaving 15 bases between them.